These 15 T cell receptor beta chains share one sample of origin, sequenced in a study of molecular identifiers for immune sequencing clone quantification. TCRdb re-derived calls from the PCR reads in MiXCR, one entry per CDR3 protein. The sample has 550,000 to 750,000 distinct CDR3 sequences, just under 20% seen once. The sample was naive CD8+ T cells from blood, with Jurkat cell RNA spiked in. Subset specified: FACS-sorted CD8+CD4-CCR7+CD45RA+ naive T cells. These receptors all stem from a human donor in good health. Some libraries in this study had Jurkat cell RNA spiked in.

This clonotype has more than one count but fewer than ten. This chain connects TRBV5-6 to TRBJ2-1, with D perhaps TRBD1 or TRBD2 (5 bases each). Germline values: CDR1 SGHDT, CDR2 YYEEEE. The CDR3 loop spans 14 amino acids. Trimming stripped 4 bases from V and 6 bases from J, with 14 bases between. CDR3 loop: CASSPKGRANEQFF. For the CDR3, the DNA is TGTGCCAGCAGCCCCAAGGGACGGGCCAATGAGCAGTTCTTC.

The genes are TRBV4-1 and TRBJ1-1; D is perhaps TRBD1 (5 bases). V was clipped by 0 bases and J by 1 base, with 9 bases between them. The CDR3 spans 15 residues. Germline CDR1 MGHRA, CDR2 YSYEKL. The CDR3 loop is CASSQEPGQNTEAFF. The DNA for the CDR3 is TGCGCCAGCAGCCAAGAGCCAGGACAGAACACTGAAGCTTTCTTT.

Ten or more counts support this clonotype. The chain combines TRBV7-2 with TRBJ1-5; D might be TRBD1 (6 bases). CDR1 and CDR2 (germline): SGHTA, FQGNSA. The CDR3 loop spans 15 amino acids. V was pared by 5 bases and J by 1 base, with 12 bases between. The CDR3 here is CASSIGGESNQPQHF. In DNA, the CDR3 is TGTGCCAGCAGCATAGGGGGAGAAAGCAATCAGCCCCAGCATTTT.

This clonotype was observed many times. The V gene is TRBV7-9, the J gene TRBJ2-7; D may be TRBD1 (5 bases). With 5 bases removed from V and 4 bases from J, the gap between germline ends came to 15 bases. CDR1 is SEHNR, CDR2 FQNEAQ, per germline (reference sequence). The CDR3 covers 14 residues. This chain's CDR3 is CASSQDIYQYEQYF. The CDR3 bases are TGTGCCAGCAGCCAGGACATATACCAATACGAGCAGTACTTC.

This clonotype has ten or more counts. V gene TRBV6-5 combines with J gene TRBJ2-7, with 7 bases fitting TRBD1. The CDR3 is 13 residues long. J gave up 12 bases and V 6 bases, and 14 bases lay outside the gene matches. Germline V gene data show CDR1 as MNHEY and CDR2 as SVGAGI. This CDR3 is CASSSSDTQGMYF. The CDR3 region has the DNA TGTGCCAGCAGCTCCTCCGACACACAGGGGATGTACTTC.

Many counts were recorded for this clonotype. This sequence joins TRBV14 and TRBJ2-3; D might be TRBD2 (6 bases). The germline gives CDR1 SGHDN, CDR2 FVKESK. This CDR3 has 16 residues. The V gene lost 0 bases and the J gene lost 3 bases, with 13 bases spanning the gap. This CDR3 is CASSQESGVGTDTQYF. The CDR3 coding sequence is TGTGCCAGCAGCCAAGAATCGGGAGTTGGGACAGATACGCAGTATTTT.

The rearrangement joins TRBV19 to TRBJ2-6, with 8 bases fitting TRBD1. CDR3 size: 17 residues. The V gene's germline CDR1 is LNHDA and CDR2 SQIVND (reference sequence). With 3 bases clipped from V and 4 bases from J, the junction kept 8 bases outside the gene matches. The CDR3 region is CASSILGQGSGANVLTF. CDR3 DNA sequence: TGTGCCAGTAGTATCCTAGGACAGGGTTCAGGGGCCAACGTCCTGACTTTC.

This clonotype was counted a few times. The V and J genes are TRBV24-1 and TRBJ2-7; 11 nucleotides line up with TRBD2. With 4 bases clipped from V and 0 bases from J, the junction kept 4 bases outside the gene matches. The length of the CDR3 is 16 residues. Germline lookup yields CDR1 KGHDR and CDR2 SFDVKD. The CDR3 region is CATSESGTSGSYEQYF. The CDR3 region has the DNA TGTGCCACCAGTGAATCCGGGACTAGCGGCTCCTACGAGCAGTACTTC.

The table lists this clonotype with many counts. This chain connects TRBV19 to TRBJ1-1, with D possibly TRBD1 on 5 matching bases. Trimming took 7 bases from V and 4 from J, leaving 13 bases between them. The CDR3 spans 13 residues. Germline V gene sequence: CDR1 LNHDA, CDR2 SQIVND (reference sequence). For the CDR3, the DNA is TGTGCCAGTAACATTGTGGGGGGCACTGAAGCTTTCTTT. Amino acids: CASNIVGGTEAFF. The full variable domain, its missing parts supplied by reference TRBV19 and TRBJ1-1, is DGGITQSPKYLFRKEGQNVTLSCEQNLNHDAMYWYRQDPGQGLRLIYYSQIVNDFQKGDIAEGYSVSREKKESFPLTVTSAQKNPTAFYLCASNIVGGTEAFFGQGTRLTVV.

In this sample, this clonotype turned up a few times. The CDR3 DNA reads as TGTGCCAGCAGTTTAACACTTCCGAACACCGGGGAGCTGTTTTTT. Protein product: CASSLTLPNTGELFF. The rearrangement uses TRBV12-3 or TRBV12-4 and TRBJ2-2; D is ambiguous. The CDR3 runs 15 residues. Trimming cost V 2 bases and J 0 bases, with 7 bases left between them.

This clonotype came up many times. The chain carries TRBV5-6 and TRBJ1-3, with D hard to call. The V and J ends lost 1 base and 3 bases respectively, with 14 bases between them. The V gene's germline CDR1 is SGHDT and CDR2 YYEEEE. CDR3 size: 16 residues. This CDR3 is CASSLMRPPFGNTIYF. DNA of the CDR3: TGTGCCAGCAGCTTGATGAGGCCCCCCTTTGGAAACACCATATATTTT.

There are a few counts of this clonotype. The CDR3 protein is CASSIGEESGELFF. The CDR3 DNA reads as TGTGCCAGTAGTATAGGCGAAGAGTCCGGGGAGCTGTTTTTT. The chain employs TRBV19 and TRBJ2-2; D gene uncertain. The CDR3 is 14 amino acids. Trimming took 1 base from V and 6 from J, leaving 9 bases between them. The germline V gene has CDR1 LNHDA and CDR2 SQIVND (reference sequence).

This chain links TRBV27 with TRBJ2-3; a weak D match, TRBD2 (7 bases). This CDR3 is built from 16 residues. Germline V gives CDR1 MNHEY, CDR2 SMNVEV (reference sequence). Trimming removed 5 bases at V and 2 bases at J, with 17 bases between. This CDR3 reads CASSPLWGGVTDTQYF. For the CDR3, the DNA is TGTGCCAGCAGTCCCCTATGGGGGGGCGTCACAGATACGCAGTATTTT.

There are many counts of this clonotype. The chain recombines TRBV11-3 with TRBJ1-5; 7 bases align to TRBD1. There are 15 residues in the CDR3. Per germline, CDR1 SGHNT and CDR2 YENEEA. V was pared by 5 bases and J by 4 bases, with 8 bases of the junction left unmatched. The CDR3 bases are TGTGCCAGCAGCGGCGGGACAGAGAGAAATCAGCCCCAGCATTTT. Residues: CASSGGTERNQPQHF.

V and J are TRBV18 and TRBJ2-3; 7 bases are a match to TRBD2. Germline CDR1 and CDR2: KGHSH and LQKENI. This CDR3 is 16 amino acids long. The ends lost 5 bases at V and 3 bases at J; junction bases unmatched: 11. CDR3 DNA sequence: TGTGCCAGCTCATCATACCGAGCGGGGAGAACAGATACGCAGTATTTT. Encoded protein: CASSSYRAGRTDTQYF.